This T cell receptor (beta chain) was retrieved from a study of blood T cell repertoires in COVID-19. At the level of the study: T cells, B-cell-depleted T cells, or PBMCs provided the cDNA or gDNA that served as material.

This CDR3 contains 17 residues. V shed 1 base and J shed 0 bases, with 14 bases lying between them. The germline V gene has CDR1 SGHTA and CDR2 FQGNSA. This table comes from immunoSEQ multiplex PCR, and its TCRdb copy is limited to in-frame clones, with some not included. The sample includes some 240,000 clones, 80% to 85% of them seen just once. The sequenced sample was peripheral blood. The sequence was collected from a woman in her sixties with active or convalescent COVID-19. V usage is TRBV7-2 and J usage is TRBJ2-3; no clear D gene. CDR3 protein: CASSLDTAGASTDTQYF. Written as DNA, the CDR3 is TGTGCCAGCAGCTTAGATACGGCAGGTGCTAGCACAGATACGCAGTATTTT.